Sequencing of this TCR beta chain was carried out in a study of human T cells and chemical hapten exposure. Germline trimming cut 5 bases from V and 8 bases from J; bases unmatched to any gene: 11. In germline, CDR1 is LNHDA, CDR2 SQIVND (reference sequence). The CDR3 is made up of 14 amino acids. This clonotype appeared many times. TCRdb processed the RACE reads anew with MiXCR; each CDR3 protein has one entry. Of tens of thousands of distinct CDR3 sequences listed, 9% to 12% are singletons. Time point: pre-sensitization, week 0. Sample treatment: therapeutic diphenylcyclopropenone sensitization with weekly scalp DPC. Total RNA was extracted from unfractionated whole blood.

The chain combines TRBV19 with TRBJ1-2, with TRBD1 matching 7 bases. This clonotype was sampled from a man aged 50 or older with alopecia areata. Some clones in this sample may be carry-over from other donors' samples. Sequencing used whole blood, obtained in connection with sensitization to the hapten diphenylcyclopropenone (DPC). CDR3 in amino acids: CASSPTTGAEGYTF. The CDR3 nucleotides are TGTGCCAGTAGTCCAACCACAGGGGCGGAAGGCTACACCTTC.